The TCR beta chain under discussion was sequenced for a study of response to subunit inactivated influenza vaccine. TCRdb used MiXCR to reprocess the RT-PCR reads, holding one entry per CDR3 protein. The top ten hold approximately 27% of the sample, which has roughly 190,000 distinct CDR3 sequences, roughly an eighth seen once. Findings and limits, study-wide: New T cells are recruited in small numbers by each seasonal influenza vaccination, according to the authors' suggestion.

Per germline, CDR1 SGHVS and CDR2 FQNEAQ. CDR3 size: 19 residues. J was trimmed by 0 bases and V by 1 base; bases with no gene match: 9. In the case of this clonotype: No antigen is known for it.

This specimen consisted of CD8+ T cells sorted from PBMCs, obtained around 5 days after vaccination. The receptor was derived from a man in his fifties or sixties who received an inactivated influenza vaccine. V and J are TRBV7-8 and TRBJ2-6; 7 bases are a match to TRBD2. For the CDR3, the DNA is TGTGCCAGCAGCTTAGACCCGGGACTACTGAGCTCTGGGGCCAACGTCCTGACTTTC. Translated, it gives CASSLDPGLLSSGANVLTF.